The 15 T cell receptor beta chains below were found in one sample sequenced in a study of T cell changes during pregnancy in multiple sclerosis. The table came from immunoSEQ multiplex PCR; TCRdb's copy has only in-frame clones and leaves some out. The table includes roughly 40,000 clones, roughly 87% detected once. This sample comprised CD4+ T cells from peripheral blood mononuclear cells, obtained after pregnancy. These receptor sequences come from a female donor with multiple sclerosis, enrolled in a pregnancy study.

The chain uses TRBV7-2 and TRBJ1-4, with TRBD1 identical over 8 bases. CDR3 length equals 14 residues. Germline trimming cut 5 bases from V and 6 bases from J; bases unmatched to any gene: 5. Looked up from germline, CDR1 is SGHTA and CDR2 is FQGNSA. In nucleotides, the CDR3 is TGTGCCAGCAGCCGACAGGGGAGGGATGAAAAACTGTTTTTT. Translated, it gives CASSRQGRDEKLFF.

V and J are TRBV23-1 and TRBJ1-2, with D hard to call. TRBV23-1 is classed as an ORF, of uncertain function. The CDR3 totals 18 residues. Trimming took 0 bases from V and 0 from J, leaving 17 bases between them. This CDR3 is CASSQSYRTGEANYGYTF. CDR3 coding DNA: TGCGCCAGCAGTCAATCGTATCGGACTGGGGAAGCTAACTATGGCTACACCTTC.

The chain is built from TRBV20-1 and TRBJ2-1; D unresolved. Per the germline V gene, CDR1 is DFQATT and CDR2 is SNEGSKA (reference sequence). The CDR3 loop spans 11 amino acids. V lost 4 bases and J lost 8, with 9 bases in between. The CDR3 DNA reads TGCAGTGCTAAGTTCGGAGATGAGCAGTTCTTC. As protein: CSAKFGDEQFF.

V and J are TRBV5-1 and TRBJ2-7; 14 bases match TRBD2. CDR3 length equals 14 residues. The junction had 4 bases not matched to a gene; V was cut back by 4 bases and J by 7 bases. CDR1 is SGHRS, CDR2 YFSETQ, per germline. The CDR3 DNA reads TGCGCCAGCAGCCCGGGACTAGCGGGGGATGAGCAGTACTTC. The encoded protein is CASSPGLAGDEQYF.

This chain connects TRBV5-6 to TRBJ2-3, with D possibly TRBD1 on 5 matching bases. Looked up from germline, CDR1 is SGHDT and CDR2 is YYEEEE. The CDR3 has 14 residues. V shed 2 bases and J shed 4 bases, with 11 bases lying between them. For the CDR3, the DNA is TGTGCCAGCAGCTTAGGGGCCAGCGCAGATACGCAGTATTTT. Translating it yields CASSLGASADTQYF.

This clone was seen just once. The chain joins TRBV6-5 to TRBJ1-1; D is unresolved. Germline CDR1 and CDR2: MNHEY and SVGAGI. Trimming shortened V by 4 bases and J by 5 bases, and 17 bases separated the two germline ends. This CDR3 has 15 residues. The chain's CDR3 is CASSSPSGSATEAFF. CDR3 nucleotides: TGTGCCAGCAGTTCCCCATCTGGGAGTGCGACTGAAGCTTTCTTT.

CDR3 nucleotide sequence: TGCGCCAGCAGCCGGATCGCTGACGGACAGATAGAAAATGAGCAGTTCTTC. Amino acid sequence: CASSRIADGQIENEQFF. J is TRBJ2-1 and V is TRBV4-3; a possible D gene is TRBD1 (6 bases). V was shortened by 4 bases and J by 7 bases, with 23 bases between the two germline ends. The germline V gene encodes CDR1 LGHNA and CDR2 YSLEER. This CDR3 has 17 amino acids.

V and J are TRBV15 and TRBJ2-7; D is possibly TRBD1 (6 bases). This CDR3 contains 14 residues. From germline, CDR1 is LNHNV and CDR2 YYDKDF (reference sequence). Trimming took off 0 bases at V and 4 bases at J, with 10 bases between the two ends. CDR3 in amino acids: CATSRDRGPYEQYF. CDR3 nucleotide sequence: TGTGCCACCAGCAGAGACAGGGGCCCGTACGAGCAGTACTTC.

This chain uses TRBV5-6 with TRBJ1-4; unclear D gene. V gave up 2 bases and J gave up 4 bases, with 3 bases separating them. The germline V gene encodes CDR1 SGHDT and CDR2 YYEEEE. The CDR3 length is 12 residues. CDR3 nucleotide sequence: TGTGCCAGCAGCTTATATAATGAAAAACTGTTTTTT. Translated: CASSLYNEKLFF.

The gene calls are TRBV11-2 and TRBJ1-1; perhaps TRBD1 as D (6 bases). CDR3 size: 13 residues. V was trimmed by 1 base and J by 6 bases, leaving 9 bases between them. From germline, CDR1 is SGHAT and CDR2 FQNNGV. For the CDR3, the DNA is TGTGCCAGCAGCTTAGTCCGGACAGCTGAAGCTTTCTTT. The encoded protein is CASSLVRTAEAFF.

This clone was counted a single time. This rearrangement joins TRBV7-9 to TRBJ2-2; D call uncertain. The germline V gene has CDR1 SEHNR and CDR2 FQNEAQ (reference sequence). The CDR3 sequence is 12 residues long. The V end lost 5 bases, the J end lost 4 bases, and 5 bases lay between the germline ends. CDR3 in amino acids: CASSLFTGELFF. CDR3 nucleotide sequence: TGTGCCAGCAGCCTATTCACCGGGGAGCTGTTTTTT.

Here the CDR3 reads CASSSWTGTYNEQFF. CDR3 nucleotides: TGTGCCAGCAGCTCGTGGACAGGAACCTACAATGAGCAGTTCTTC. The chain uses TRBV5-4 and TRBJ2-1; 7 nucleotides agree with TRBD1. CDR3 length: 15 amino acids. Germline lookup yields CDR1 SGHNT and CDR2 YYREEE (reference sequence). V trimming: 3 bases; J trimming: 2 bases; junction bases outside the gene matches: 5.

V and J are TRBV5-1 and TRBJ1-1; the D is unclear. V lost 3 bases to trimming and J lost 5 bases, with 17 bases between them. The germline CDR1 and CDR2 sequences are SGHRS and YFSETQ. This CDR3 comprises 15 residues. This chain's CDR3 is CASSSRERLGTEAFF. The DNA for the CDR3 is TGCGCCAGCAGCTCGAGGGAGCGATTGGGGACTGAAGCTTTCTTT.

The chain uses TRBV6-5 and TRBJ1-6; 7 bases align to TRBD1. Germline CDR1 is MNHEY and CDR2 is SVGAGI. The CDR3 spans 15 residues. V lost 10 bases, J lost 0 bases, and 6 bases stayed unmatched. This CDR3 is CATNRGSSYNSPLHF. In DNA, the CDR3 is TGTGCCACCAACAGGGGTAGCTCCTATAATTCACCCCTCCACTTT.

This sequence joins TRBV7-6 and TRBJ2-6; D unclear. Trimming cost V 1 base and J 0 bases, with 4 bases left between them. The CDR3 extends over 15 amino acids. Germline CDR1 is SGHVS and CDR2 is FNYEAQ. This CDR3 reads CASSLVNSGANVLTF. DNA of the CDR3: TGTGCCAGCAGCTTAGTAAACTCTGGGGCCAACGTCCTGACTTTC.